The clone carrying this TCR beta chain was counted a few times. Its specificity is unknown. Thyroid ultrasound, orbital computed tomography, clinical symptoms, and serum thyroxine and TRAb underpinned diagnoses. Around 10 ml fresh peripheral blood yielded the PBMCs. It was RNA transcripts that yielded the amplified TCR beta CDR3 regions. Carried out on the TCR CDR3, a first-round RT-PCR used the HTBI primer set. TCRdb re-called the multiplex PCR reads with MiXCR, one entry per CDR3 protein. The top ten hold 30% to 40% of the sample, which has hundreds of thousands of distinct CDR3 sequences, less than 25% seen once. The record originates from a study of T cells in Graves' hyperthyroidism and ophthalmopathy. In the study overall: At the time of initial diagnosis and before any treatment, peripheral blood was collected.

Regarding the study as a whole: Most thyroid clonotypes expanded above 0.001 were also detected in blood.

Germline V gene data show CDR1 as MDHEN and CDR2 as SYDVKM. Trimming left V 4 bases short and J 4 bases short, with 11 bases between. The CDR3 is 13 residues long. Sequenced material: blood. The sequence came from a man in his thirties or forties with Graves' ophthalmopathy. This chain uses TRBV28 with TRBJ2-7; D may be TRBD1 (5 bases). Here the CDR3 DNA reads TGTGCCAGCAGTTGCCAGGGATCGTACGAGCAGTACTTC. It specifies CASSCQGSYEQYF.